This is a list of T cell receptor beta chains from one sample in a study of shared clonotypes between healthy human individuals. Sequenced by immunoSEQ multiplex PCR; TCRdb stores in-frame clones only, minus some. The table has more than 400,000 clones, around 73% seen once. The sequenced sample was PBMCs. The receptors were gathered from a woman in her 40s in good health. Some clones in this sample may be carry-over from other donors' samples. The CDR3 runs from the conserved cysteine through the conserved F or W. Fields, in order: V gene, J gene, CDR3 protein.

V gene: TRBV5-4
J gene: TRBJ2-1
CDR3 protein: CASSRVVGISYNEQFF

V gene: TRBV30
J gene: TRBJ1-5
CDR3 protein: CAWSWGAGSNQPQHF

V gene: TRBV2
J gene: TRBJ2-6
CDR3 protein: CASRITQGASGANVLTF

V gene: TRBV6-1
J gene: TRBJ2-1
CDR3 protein: CASSLSGYNEQFF

V gene: TRBV4-1
J gene: TRBJ1-4
CDR3 protein: CASSRAQGAFEKLFF

V gene: TRBV9
J gene: TRBJ2-5
CDR3 protein: CASSVYYDRGYQETQYF

V gene: TRBV28
J gene: TRBJ1-5
CDR3 protein: CASSFRVMGQPQHF

V gene: TRBV28
J gene: TRBJ2-7
CDR3 protein: CATCVGGSFSYEQYF

V gene: TRBV28
J gene: TRBJ2-7
CDR3 protein: CASSLAGGPGREQYF

V gene: TRBV7-9
J gene: TRBJ2-2
CDR3 protein: CASSPDRADTGELFF

V gene: TRBV7-2
J gene: TRBJ1-5
CDR3 protein: CASSFFNQPQHF

V gene: TRBV7-2
J gene: TRBJ2-7
CDR3 protein: CASSPALRWDSYEQYF

V gene: TRBV6-5
J gene: TRBJ1-4
CDR3 protein: CATGQFNEKLFF

V gene: TRBV7-9
J gene: TRBJ1-4
CDR3 protein: CASSFGGSSGEKLFF

V gene: TRBV2
J gene: TRBJ2-7
CDR3 protein: CASNRQGAYEQYF

V gene: TRBV28
J gene: TRBJ1-3
CDR3 protein: CASSLSRFSGNTIYF

V gene: TRBV5-6
J gene: TRBJ1-5
CDR3 protein: CASSLFSSGYQPQHF

V gene: TRBV4-3
J gene: TRBJ2-3
CDR3 protein: CASSQGIASIVGTDTQYF

V gene: TRBV27
J gene: TRBJ1-1
CDR3 protein: CASSLGGNTEAFF

V gene: TRBV27
J gene: TRBJ1-5
CDR3 protein: CASWERQGNQPQHF

V gene: TRBV30
J gene: TRBJ1-1
CDR3 protein: CAWSGWGGTEAFF

V gene: TRBV5-6
J gene: TRBJ2-5
CDR3 protein: CASSLASLAGGETQYF

V gene: TRBV9
J gene: TRBJ2-7
CDR3 protein: CASSVGRASYEQYF

V gene: TRBV2
J gene: TRBJ1-4
CDR3 protein: CASRRQGGNEKLFF

V gene: TRBV27
J gene: TRBJ1-2
CDR3 protein: CASSSSPEYYGYTF

V gene: TRBV10-1
J gene: TRBJ2-3
CDR3 protein: CASSLDPTDTQYF

V gene: TRBV7-8
J gene: TRBJ1-1
CDR3 protein: CASSKTGGYTEAFF

V gene: TRBV19
J gene: TRBJ1-5
CDR3 protein: CASSIGRGGDSNQPQHF

V gene: TRBV7-3
J gene: TRBJ2-2
CDR3 protein: CASSLTTNTGELFF

V gene: TRBV30
J gene: TRBJ2-7
CDR3 protein: CAWSPTTPVGNEQYF

V gene: TRBV5-1
J gene: TRBJ1-2
CDR3 protein: CASSLDPGADYGYTF

V gene: TRBV18
J gene: TRBJ2-5
CDR3 protein: CASSPETVETQYF

V gene: TRBV15
J gene: TRBJ1-1
CDR3 protein: CATSRDAGRTEAFF

V gene: TRBV13
J gene: TRBJ2-7
CDR3 protein: CASSSGTPSYEQYF

V gene: TRBV6-1
J gene: TRBJ2-7
CDR3 protein: CASSEAAPRDSYEQYF

V gene: TRBV5-4
J gene: TRBJ2-3
CDR3 protein: CASSQPGDTFYTQYF

V gene: TRBV5-6
J gene: TRBJ2-5
CDR3 protein: CASSLQGARETQYF

V gene: TRBV7-6
J gene: TRBJ2-7
CDR3 protein: CASSSPSLGEQYF

V gene: TRBV5-8
J gene: TRBJ1-5
CDR3 protein: CASSLSVGADQPQHF

V gene: TRBV6-6
J gene: TRBJ1-2
CDR3 protein: CASSYTLGYGYTF

V gene: TRBV11-2
J gene: TRBJ1-5
CDR3 protein: CASSLDRFNQPQHF

V gene: TRBV30
J gene: TRBJ2-5
CDR3 protein: CAGTGGLKTQYF